The rows below give T cell receptor beta chains drawn from one sample of a study of blood T cells in healthy people across ages. TCRdb analysed the 5' RACE reads with MiXCR anew, one entry per CDR3 protein. This table has fewer than 2 million distinct CDR3 sequences, 30% to 40% appearing once. The specimen sequenced was blood. All receptors derive from a human donor in good health. Both conserved end residues are part of each CDR3. Fields, in order: D gene, CDR3 length, clone size, V gene, J gene, CDR3 DNA, CDR3 protein. The D gene is left open where the match is weak. Only part of the rows carry a size: once, few, many, or a class if the clone is expanded.

NA	15	NA	TRBV7-9	TRBJ2-5	TGTGCCAGCACTCTTCGCGGAGGGTACCAAGAGACCCAGTACTTC	CASTLRGGYQETQYF
NA	12	NA	TRBV20-1	TRBJ2-3	TGCAGTGCCACTGGAGGGATAGATACGCAGTATTTT	CSATGGIDTQYF
NA	16	few	TRBV3-1	TRBJ1-6	TGTGCCAGCAGCCAAGTGGGGAGGGAAGGAAATTCACCCCTCCACTTT	CASSQVGREGNSPLHF
NA	14	many	TRBV29-1	TRBJ2-7	TGCAGCGTTGAGATTCGGAGGCCTCCCTACGAGCAGTACTTC	CSVEIRRPPYEQYF
TRBD2	14	NA	TRBV20-1	TRBJ2-1	TGCAGTGCTCATCGGACTAGCGGGGCGAATGAGCAGTTCTTC	CSAHRTSGANEQFF
TRBD1	14	few	TRBV7-9	TRBJ1-1	TGTGCCAGCAGCGTACAGGGGGCGCAAACTGAAGCTTTCTTT	CASSVQGAQTEAFF
NA	15	NA	TRBV3-1	TRBJ2-2	TGTGCCAGCAGCCGCTCTGCCAGCAACACCGGGGAGCTGTTTTTT	CASSRSASNTGELFF
TRBD2	16	NA	TRBV27	TRBJ2-3	TGTGCCAGCAGTTTCATCCCTTTAGCGGGGGCCAATCCGCAGTATTTT	CASSFIPLAGANPQYF
TRBD1	14	few	TRBV7-7	TRBJ2-5	TGTGCTAGCAGCGAAGGGACAGGAGGAGAGACCCAGTACTTC	CASSEGTGGETQYF
NA	13	NA	TRBV12-3/TRBV12-4	TRBJ2-5	TGTGCCAGCAGGGTTACGGTAGAAGAGACCCAGTACTTC	CASRVTVEETQYF
NA	17	NA	TRBV3-1	TRBJ2-3	TGTGCCAGCAGCCAAGACCGGCACAGAGTTAGCACAGATACGCAGTATTTT	CASSQDRHRVSTDTQYF